Detailed here is one TCR beta chain. Researchers took RNA transcripts and amplified the TCR beta CDR3 regions from them. The HTBI primer set was used in a first-round RT-PCR of the TCR CDR3. TCRdb processed the multiplex PCR reads anew with MiXCR; each CDR3 protein has one entry. In the table there are over 650,000 distinct CDR3 sequences, around 15% of which are singletons. These data are taken from a study of T cells in Graves' hyperthyroidism and ophthalmopathy. Study at large: Peripheral blood was drawn at first diagnosis, prior to all treatment.

Germline V gene data show CDR1 as MNHEY and CDR2 as SVGAGI. V lost 0 bases, J lost 0 bases, and 12 bases lay in between. The CDR3 has 17 amino acids. Sequencing was carried out using blood. This clonotype originated in a man in his late teens or twenties with Graves' hyperthyroidism. The rearrangement links TRBV6-5 to TRBJ2-4, with D unresolved. The CDR3 nucleotides read TGTGCCAGCAGTTACTCATGGCAATCACTAGCCAAAAACATTCAGTACTTC. Protein: CASSYSWQSLAKNIQYF.